The 24 T cell receptor beta chains listed next were all sequenced from one sample in a study of immune aging and cytomegalovirus after organ transplant. These receptors have no identified antigens. Regarding time point: five sample-tagged time points from pre-transplant (day -1) to day 368 post-transplant, pooled. Libraries came from microwell single-cell capture using BD Rhapsody targeted mRNA and AbSeq reagents. MiXCR was run by TCRdb on the single-cell sequencing reads, yielding one entry per CDR3 protein. The table includes approximately 22,000 distinct CDR3 sequences, roughly 38% detected once. The material was CMV peptide-activated CD4+ and CD8+ T cells sorted from blood, obtained at five time points, pooled. Subset here: sorted CD8+CD137+ and CD4+CD154+ T cells after roughly 13 h CMV IE-1 peptide stimulation. The source of these receptors is a female donor who had a heart transplant and CMV viremia.

This clonotype turned up a few times. The chain carries TRBV12-3 or TRBV12-4 and TRBJ1-2; D unclear. The CDR3 has 13 amino acids. V was clipped by 3 bases and J by 8 bases, with 13 bases between them. CDR3 sequence: CASSLTLLGGYTF. The CDR3 DNA reads TGTGCCAGCAGTTTGACATTGTTAGGGGGCTACACCTTC.

This clonotype was recorded many times. The V gene is TRBV18, the J gene TRBJ1-2, with D possibly being TRBD1 (5 bases). Germline loops: CDR1 KGHSH, CDR2 LQKENI. Trimming removed 2 bases at V and 4 bases at J, with 11 bases between. The CDR3 is 14 amino acids. In DNA form, the CDR3 reads TGTGCCAGCTCACCATTCCGGGACGGCTATGGCTACACCTTC. The encoded protein is CASSPFRDGYGYTF. The full variable domain, completed using reference TRBV18 and TRBJ1-2, is NAGVMQNPRHLVRRRGQEARLRCSPMKGHSHVYWYRQLPEEGLKFMVYLQKENIIDESGMPKERFSAEFPKEGPSILRIQQVVRGDSAAYFCASSPFRDGYGYTFGSGTRLTVV.

This clonotype has only a few counts. The CDR3 sequence: CASTKAIKSGNGYTF. CDR3 sequence (DNA): TGTGCCAGCACCAAGGCGATCAAGTCCGGAAATGGCTACACCTTC. The V gene is TRBV12-3 or TRBV12-4, the J gene TRBJ1-2; D not resolved. The CDR3 totals 15 residues. V shed 7 bases and J shed 6 bases, with 21 bases lying between them.

In the case of this clonotype: The junction departs from the called germline gene at one end, perhaps through a read error. J is TRBJ2-3 and V is TRBV4-3; no firm D call. The CDR3 spans 12 residues. CDR1 is LGHNA and CDR2 is YSLEER in the germline V gene. This CDR3 is CASSQGADTQYF. As DNA, the CDR3 is TGCGCCAGCAGCCAAGGTGCAGATACGCAGTATTTC.

In DNA form, the CDR3 reads TGCGCCAGCAAAAACCGGGACAGGGGTTACAATGAGCAGTTCTTC. This translates into CASKNRDRGYNEQFF. V is TRBV5-1 and J is TRBJ2-1, with TRBD1 identical over 10 bases. Germline lookup yields CDR1 SGHRS and CDR2 YFSETQ. V trimming: 6 bases; J trimming: 4 bases; junction bases outside the gene matches: 7. There are 15 residues in the CDR3.

V and J are TRBV25-1 and TRBJ2-7; D is perhaps TRBD1 (5 bases). Trimming cost V 2 bases and J 8 bases, with 7 bases left between them. CDR1 MGHDK and CDR2 SYGVNS come from the germline V gene. The CDR3 totals 11 residues. The CDR3, as DNA: TGTGCCAGCAGTGAAACAGGCCAGCAGTACTTC. This translates into CASSETGQQYF.

The chain employs TRBV6-1 and TRBJ2-6, with 7 nucleotides matching TRBD1. From germline, CDR1 is MNHNS and CDR2 SASEGT. The trim removed 7 bases at V and 0 bases at J, leaving 12 bases unmatched. There are 18 residues in the CDR3. The CDR3 DNA follows: TGTGCCAGCAACTCGGGACAGTTTAGTTTCTCTGGGGCCAACGTCCTGACTTTC. It yields the protein CASNSGQFSFSGANVLTF.

This clonotype ranks as medium-sized. The chain is built from TRBV11-2 and TRBJ2-1; TRBD2 matches at 9 bases. J was trimmed by 8 bases and V by 6 bases; bases with no gene match: 14. Germline CDR1 is SGHAT and CDR2 is FQNNGV. CDR3 length: 16 residues. CDR3 residues: CASRPVRSGSEHEQFF. In nucleotides, the CDR3 is TGTGCCAGCAGACCTGTTCGTAGCGGGAGTGAGCATGAGCAGTTCTTC.

Relative to its sample, this clonotype is medium-sized. The chain couples TRBV20-1 to TRBJ2-7; 7 bases are shared with TRBD2. This CDR3 has 12 amino acids. The germline V gene encodes CDR1 DFQATT and CDR2 SNEGSKA (reference sequence). V trimming: 6 bases; J trimming: 2 bases; junction bases outside the gene matches: 4. In DNA form, the CDR3 reads TGCAGTGCCAGCGGGATTACCTACGAGCAGTACTTC. It is translated as CSASGITYEQYF.

This clonotype was picked up a small number of times. The chain joins TRBV5-6 to TRBJ1-3; the D gene is possibly TRBD1 (5 bases). This CDR3 contains 16 residues. Germline loops: CDR1 SGHDT, CDR2 YYEEEE. The V gene lost 0 bases and the J gene lost 4 bases, with 14 bases spanning the gap. The CDR3 protein is CASSLGGRAGGNTIYF. The DNA of the CDR3 is TGTGCCAGCAGCTTGGGTGGCAGGGCCGGAGGAAACACCATATATTTT.

V and J are TRBV5-1 and TRBJ2-5, with D perhaps TRBD1 (6 bases). This CDR3 is 14 amino acids long. V lost 1 base and J lost 4, with 11 bases in between. The V gene's germline CDR1 is SGHRS and CDR2 YFSETQ. CDR3 loop: CASSLTGNGETQYF. The CDR3 region has the DNA TGCGCCAGCAGCTTGACAGGGAACGGAGAGACCCAGTACTTC.

Of note for this clonotype: The junction shows a germline mismatch at one end, possibly a read error. This chain uses TRBV9 with TRBJ2-7; 7 bases are shared with TRBD1. The CDR3 is 14 residues long. Germline CDR1 SGDLS, CDR2 YYNGEE. CDR3 in DNA: TGTGCCAGCAGCGTAGAAGGGGGCCTCCACGAGCAGTACTTT. Its translation: CASSVEGGLHEQYF.

This clonotype was observed many times. The CDR3 DNA reads as TGTGCCAGCAGCTTACTCCGGACAGGGGAAGGCACTGAAGCTTTCTTT. Protein: CASSLLRTGEGTEAFF. The V gene is TRBV7-9, the J gene TRBJ1-1; 9 nucleotides match TRBD1. The CDR3 is made up of 16 amino acids. V shed 2 bases and J 4 bases; nucleotides not matched to a gene: 8. CDR1 and CDR2 from the germline V gene are SEHNR and FQNEAQ (reference sequence). Variable domain in full (rest from reference TRBV7-9 and TRBJ1-1): DTGVSQNPRHKITKRGQNVTFRCDPISEHNRLYWYRQTLGQGPEFLTYFQNEAQLEKSRLLSDRFSAERPKGSFSTLEIQRTEQGDSAMYLCASSLLRTGEGTEAFFGQGTRLTVV.

This clonotype was seen only a few times. Given a far larger clone just one base away, this is likely a sequencing read error. The chain carries TRBV7-8 and TRBJ1-2; no clear D. Between the trimmed V and J ends, which lost 5 bases and 0 bases, there was a span of 4 bases. CDR3 length: 12 amino acids. Germline values: CDR1 SGHVS, CDR2 FQNEAQ. As DNA, the CDR3 is TGTGCCAGCAGCATCTCTAACTATGGCTACACCTTC. Translating it yields CASSISNYGYTF.

This clonotype occurred a few times. The chain joins TRBV6-2 or TRBV6-3 to TRBJ2-7; D possibly corresponds to TRBD2 (5 bases). The V and J ends lost 5 bases and 5 bases respectively, with 7 bases between them. The CDR3 length is 11 residues. Looked up from germline, CDR1 is MNHEY and CDR2 is SVGEGT. This CDR3 is CASSDYDEQYF. The CDR3, as DNA: TGTGCCAGCAGTGACTACGACGAGCAGTACTTC.

The chain carries TRBV6-5 and TRBJ2-3, with 10 bases lining up with TRBD1. From germline, CDR1 is MNHEY and CDR2 SVGAGI. V shed 8 bases, J shed 2 bases, and the junction held 13 bases outside the gene matches. The CDR3 totals 17 residues. In DNA form, the CDR3 reads TGTGCCAGCGGTCTCCGGGGACAGGGGCTAAACACAGATACGCAGTATTTT. Translating it yields CASGLRGQGLNTDTQYF.

The rearrangement joins TRBV28 to TRBJ2-7; maybe TRBD1 (6 bases). V shed 6 bases and J shed 4 bases, with 25 bases lying between them. Per the germline V gene, CDR1 is MDHEN and CDR2 is SYDVKM. The CDR3 is made up of 17 amino acids. This chain's CDR3 is CASRTRVSGQRLYEQYF. CDR3 sequence (DNA): TGTGCCAGCAGAACAAGGGTTTCAGGACAGAGGTTGTACGAGCAGTACTTC.

This clonotype was seen repeatedly, ten times or more. The V gene is TRBV30, the J gene TRBJ1-1; no reliable D call. Trimming pared 1 base from V and 3 bases from J, leaving 18 bases between. The CDR3 runs 16 residues. Germline loops: CDR1 GTSNPN, CDR2 SVGIG (reference sequence). CDR3: CAWSDPLRRRDTEAFF. CDR3 in DNA: TGTGCCTGGAGTGACCCTTTAAGGAGGCGGGACACTGAAGCTTTCTTT.

The rearrangement uses TRBV28 and TRBJ1-1; a possible D gene is TRBD1 (5 bases). Between the trimmed V and J ends, which lost 6 bases and 5 bases, there was a span of 13 bases. This CDR3 has 13 residues. Per the germline V gene, CDR1 is MDHEN and CDR2 is SYDVKM. The CDR3 reads CASSPHRKTEAFF. In DNA, the CDR3 is TGTGCCAGCAGCCCCCACAGGAAGACTGAAGCTTTCTTT.

Remarks on this clonotype: At one end the junction does not follow the germline gene, possibly because of a read error. J is TRBJ2-5 and V is TRBV30; 9 bases map to TRBD1. CDR3 length: 13 residues. Germline V gene lookup returns CDR1 GTSNPN and CDR2 SVGIG (reference sequence). CDR3 nucleotides: TGTGCCAGGACAGGGACAGGGACAGAGACCCGGTACTTC. Its protein is CARTGTGTETRYF.

This clonotype was seen once. The CDR3 end shows no conserved phenylalanine or tryptophan, and so a read error is likely. The chain is built from TRBV12-3 or TRBV12-4 and TRBJ2-1; the match to TRBD2 covers 8 bases. CDR3 length: 15 amino acids. Trimming removed 8 bases from V and 0 bases from J; junction bases left unmatched: 6. DNA of the CDR3: TGTGCCAGCGGACCGAGCGGGAGCTCCTACAATGAGCAGTTCCCC. Its protein is CASGPSGSSYNEQFP.

This clonotype was detected ten times or more. CDR3 amino acids: CASSPGHQYNSPLHF. The DNA of the CDR3 is TGTGCCAGTAGTCCGGGACACCAATATAATTCACCCCTCCACTTT. The chain combines TRBV19 with TRBJ1-6; possibly TRBD1 for D (6 bases). The CDR3 runs to 15 residues. Germline assignment: CDR1 LNHDA and CDR2 SQIVND (reference sequence). The V end was cut by 5 bases, the J end by 4 bases, with 12 bases between.

Remarks on this clonotype: The conserved closing phenylalanine or tryptophan is absent in this CDR3, likely reflecting a read error. The gene calls are TRBV2 and TRBJ2-1, with 9 nucleotides matching TRBD1. The length of the CDR3 is 13 residues. Germline V gene lookup returns CDR1 SNHLY and CDR2 FYNNEI. V lost 7 bases and J lost 11; bases outside the gene matches: 9. The CDR3 loop reads CASKTGGWNKQFL. DNA for the CDR3: TGTGCCAGCAAGACAGGGGGGTGGAATAAGCAGTTCCTC.

This clonotype showed up many times. The V and J genes are TRBV10-2 and TRBJ2-1; 8 nucleotides align to TRBD2. Germline CDR1 is WSHSY and CDR2 is SAAADI. This CDR3 region has 12 residues. With V trimmed by 6 bases and J by 10 bases, 5 bases remained unmatched. The CDR3 sequence: CASSVAGWEQFF. The CDR3 nucleotides read TGCGCCAGCAGCGTAGCGGGGTGGGAGCAGTTCTTC.